These T cell receptor beta chains were read from a single sample in a study of T cell repertoires in cytomegalovirus infection. Via MiXCR, TCRdb re-called the reads, giving one row per CDR3 protein. The repertoire holds some 99,000 distinct CDR3 sequences, with around 29% as singletons. No antigen has been assigned to these receptors. The starting material was CD8+ T cells from cultured PBMCs, obtained from culture after CMV antigen stimulation. These receptors all come from a human donor in good health (CMV status not recorded). Some clones in this sample may be carry-over from other donors' samples. CDR3s include the opening cysteine and the closing phenylalanine or tryptophan. Some rows have no size entry. The others give once, few or many, or a class for an expanded clone.

v_call	j_call	clone_size	cdr3_aa
TRBV5-4	TRBJ2-2	.	CASSLLRGVPTGELFF
TRBV7-9	TRBJ2-1	.	CASSTGGAYNEQFF
TRBV6-2/TRBV6-3	TRBJ2-7	few	CASSYSNPFATYEQYF
TRBV7-9	TRBJ2-7	.	CASSLGDRYYEQYF
TRBV29-1	TRBJ2-3	few	CSVFGTSGGADTQYF
TRBV6-5	TRBJ1-4	.	CASSCSREVATNEKLFF
TRBV9	TRBJ1-2	few	CASSLRQGYGYTF
TRBV12-3/TRBV12-4	TRBJ2-7	.	CASSLTAPYEQYF
TRBV7-9	TRBJ2-7	few	CASSGTNYEQYF
TRBV5-4	TRBJ1-2	.	CASSLGQGGGYTF
TRBV7-8	TRBJ2-7	.	CASSPWTSDEQYF
TRBV3-1	TRBJ1-1	.	CASSQDPGLGAEAFF
TRBV6-6	TRBJ2-4	.	CALGGTIQYF
TRBV7-2	TRBJ1-2	many	CASSSGTGGLYGYTF